This TCR beta chain derives from a study of blood T cells in healthy people across ages. For the study at large: Template switching captured about one barcoded beta molecule per two T cells. Overall study findings and caveats: The CMV status of each donor remained undetermined, and this could have confounded shifts in expanded clonotypes.

With regard to this clonotype: Its specificity is unknown.

This CDR3 comprises 13 residues. Trimming stripped 3 bases from V and 4 bases from J, with 10 bases between. Per the germline V gene, CDR1 is MNHEY and CDR2 is SMNVEV (reference sequence). Primed by a sample-barcoded 5' primer and a J-beta primer mix, a second PCR proceeded for about 7 to 12 cycles. A single record per CDR3 protein comes from TCRdb applying MiXCR to the 5' RACE reads. Of about 900,000 distinct CDR3 sequences in the sample, roughly 43% were seen once. The V call is TRBV27, the J call TRBJ2-7; weak D call: TRBD2 (6 bases). Sequenced input: blood. This receptor was obtained from a man aged 25 to 40 in good health. Here the CDR3 DNA reads TGTGCCAGCAGTTTCGTCGGAGGGTACGAGCAGTACTTC. It encodes CASSFVGGYEQYF.